This T cell receptor beta chain was sequenced for a study of tumor and adjacent non-tumor tissue in lung cancer. Study overall: The patients, approximately nine men and 5 women, were roughly 30 to 85 with stage I to III disease. Study conclusions and caveats: Tumor TCR diversity, when higher, was linked to shorter survival.

Per germline, CDR1 SEHNR and CDR2 FQNEAQ (reference sequence). V shed 5 bases and J 10 bases; nucleotides not matched to a gene: 8. CDR3 size: 15 residues. No cell sorting was done before RNA was extracted from the tissue. This non-tumor lung sample came from over 3 cm beyond the tumor edge. TCRbeta libraries were built with three rounds of nested PCR, modified from ARM-PCR. MiXCR was run by TCRdb on the multiplex PCR reads, yielding one entry per CDR3 protein. The table lists tens of thousands of distinct CDR3 sequences, about 61% of them singletons, with 25% to 35% in the top ten. This clonotype occurred once. Its antigen is unknown. In this CDR3 the conserved last residue, phenylalanine or tryptophan, is missing, so a read error is likely.

The gene calls are TRBV7-9 and TRBJ2-1; 13 nucleotides match TRBD2. The TCR sequence derives from a man in his sixties or seventies with non-small cell lung cancer. Sample: distant non-tumor lung tissue. CDR3 coding DNA: TGTGCCAGCAGCGGGCCGGGACTAGCGGGGAGCGAGCAGTTCTTA. This translates into CASSGPGLAGSEQFL.